This T cell receptor (beta chain) was obtained from a study of human T cells and chemical hapten exposure. In the study overall: Slight differences in pooled library volume were the main source of varying TCR yields across samples. Study outcomes and limitations: DPC sensitization left the count of TCRs above 1 in 1000 unchanged.

Library preparation tagged each individual cDNA molecule with a unique molecular identifier. Methods used by the authors: Samples contained a median of 95,638 TCRs, with a range of about 23,224 to 690,600. TCRdb recomputed calls from the 5' RACE reads with MiXCR, one row per CDR3 protein. The V and J calls here are based on TCRdb, not the publication. The repertoire has approximately 110,000 distinct CDR3 sequences, around 20% of them found once; the top ten carry around 2.7%. Total RNA extraction was carried out from unfractionated whole blood. This clonotype was observed a few times. Its antigen is still unknown. The sequence derives from a human donor in good health.

The CDR3 protein is CASSYTYWGANQETQYF. CDR3 sequence (DNA): TGTGCCAGCAGCTACACTTATTGGGGGGCAAACCAAGAGACCCAGTACTTC. This chain uses TRBV28 with TRBJ2-5; D tentatively fits TRBD1 or TRBD2 (6 bases each). The CDR3 contains 17 residues. Trimming left V 6 bases short and J 0 bases short, with 20 bases between. Germline loops: CDR1 MDHEN, CDR2 SYDVKM.